A single sample gave rise to the 9 T cell receptor beta chains below, sequenced in a study of T cell responses to AZD1222 COVID-19 vaccine. Sequenced by immunoSEQ multiplex PCR; TCRdb stores in-frame clones only, minus some. Of 80,000 to 90,000 clones in the sample, approximately 89% are singletons; the top ten hold approximately 5.2%. Sequences were derived from peripheral blood, sampled on day 0 of MenACWY control vaccination. The source is an adult in good health.

The chain links TRBV6-5 to TRBJ2-7; the D gene is possibly TRBD1 (6 bases). Trimming stripped 4 bases from V and 2 bases from J, with 12 bases between. CDR1 is MNHEY, CDR2 SVGAGI, per germline. CDR3 length equals 14 residues. DNA for the CDR3: TGTGCCAGCAGTTCCGCCGGACAGACCTACGAGCAGTACTTC. It encodes CASSSAGQTYEQYF.

V and J are TRBV5-8 and TRBJ1-4; D may be TRBD1 (6 bases). Trimming took off 0 bases at V and 6 bases at J, with 9 bases between the two ends. The CDR3 has 14 residues. Per the germline V gene, CDR1 is SGHTS and CDR2 is YDEGEE. CDR3 sequence reads: CASSLAGVHEKLFF. The CDR3 nucleotides read TGTGCCAGCAGCTTGGCAGGGGTTCATGAAAAACTGTTTTTT.

The chain uses TRBV7-9 and TRBJ1-4, with 9 bases aligning to TRBD1. Unmatched junction bases numbered 2, after V lost 2 bases and J lost 7 bases. The CDR3 is 14 residues long. Germline V lookup: CDR1 SEHNR, CDR2 FQNEAQ (reference sequence). The DNA for the CDR3 is TGTGCCAGCAGCTTACCGGACAGGGGTGAAAAACTGTTTTTT. This sequence encodes CASSLPDRGEKLFF.

The chain is built from TRBV19 and TRBJ1-1; D gene unclear. CDR3 length equals 13 residues. Germline assignment: CDR1 LNHDA and CDR2 SQIVND (reference sequence). V dropped 2 bases and J dropped 1 base, with 5 bases sitting between them. The DNA for the CDR3 is TGTGCCAGTAGTATAAAGTCGAACACTGAAGCTTTCTTT. Its protein product is CASSIKSNTEAFF.

The chain combines TRBV2 with TRBJ1-2, with 7 bases fitting TRBD1. The CDR3 runs 13 residues. Germline V gene sequence: CDR1 SNHLY, CDR2 FYNNEI. Unmatched junction bases numbered 4, after V lost 3 bases and J lost 6 bases. In nucleotides, the CDR3 is TGTGCCAGCAGTGAGAGCAGGGGGGATGGCTACACCTTC. It is translated as CASSESRGDGYTF. The variable domain in full, with the rest retrieved from reference TRBV2 and TRBJ1-2, is EPEVTQTPSHQVTQMGQEVILRCVPISNHLYFYWYRQILGQKVEFLVSFYNNEISEKSEIFDDQFSVERPDGSNFTLKIRSTKLEDSAMYFCASSESRGDGYTFGSGTRLTVV.

V gene TRBV28 combines with J gene TRBJ1-3; 9 nucleotides match TRBD1. This CDR3 contains 15 residues. With V trimmed by 6 bases and J by 0 bases, 3 bases remained unmatched. The germline gives CDR1 MDHEN, CDR2 SYDVKM. The CDR3 coding sequence is TGTGCCAGCAGACAGGGGGCGAGCTCTGGAAACACCATATATTTT. It specifies CASRQGASSGNTIYF.

J is TRBJ1-1 and V is TRBV19; perhaps TRBD1 as D (5 bases). Germline V gives CDR1 LNHDA, CDR2 SQIVND (reference sequence). The ends were cut back, 7 bases at V and 4 bases at J, with 10 bases in the middle. The CDR3 extends over 12 amino acids. In DNA form, the CDR3 reads TGTGCCAGTACCCCCGGGGGCACTGAAGCTTTCTTT. This codes for CASTPGGTEAFF.

The rearrangement links TRBV24-1 to TRBJ2-3; D may be TRBD2 (7 bases). The V and J ends lost 5 bases and 2 bases respectively, with 19 bases between them. Germline-derived CDR1 and CDR2 are KGHDR and SFDVKD. This CDR3 contains 17 residues. CDR3: CATSASPRGGLTDTQYF. For the CDR3, the DNA is TGTGCCACCAGTGCCAGCCCAAGGGGGGGCCTCACAGATACGCAGTATTTT.

The V call is TRBV6-5, the J call TRBJ2-6, with D hard to call. CDR3 length: 14 residues. Germline V gene sequence: CDR1 MNHEY, CDR2 SVGAGI. Deletions cut 0 bases from V and 1 base from J, with 1 base between. The CDR3 sequence: CASSYSSGANVLTF. DNA for the CDR3: TGTGCCAGCAGTTACTCATCTGGGGCCAACGTCCTGACTTTC.